The 29 T cell receptor beta chains in this list originate from one sample, sequenced in a study of blood T cell repertoires in COVID-19. The assay was immunoSEQ multiplex PCR, and TCRdb's table has in-frame clones only and misses some. Of 62,000 or so clones listed, 80% to 90% are singletons. The sequencing sample was made of peripheral blood. These receptors were collected from a woman in her sixties with acute or convalescent COVID-19.

The rearrangement uses TRBV6-5 and TRBJ2-1; 8 bases align to TRBD2. Trimming removed 7 bases from V and 8 bases from J; junction bases left unmatched: 7. CDR1 is MNHEY and CDR2 is SVGAGI in the germline V gene. The CDR3 is 13 amino acids. The CDR3 protein is CASNGRAWDEQFF. The DNA for the CDR3 is TGTGCCAGCAACGGGAGGGCCTGGGATGAGCAGTTCTTC.

The chain uses TRBV20-1 and TRBJ2-1, with 8 positions matching TRBD2. The CDR3 is made up of 13 amino acids. The ends lost 3 bases at V and 6 bases at J; junction bases unmatched: 4. The germline CDR1 and CDR2 sequences are DFQATT and SNEGSKA (reference sequence). Here the CDR3 DNA reads TGCAGTGCTAGTCCGGGAGGGGGCAATGAGCAGTTCTTC. It translates to CSASPGGGNEQFF.

The V call is TRBV30, the J call TRBJ2-7, with D possibly matching TRBD1 (6 bases). V lost 7 bases to trimming and J lost 5 bases, with 21 bases between them. Germline V gene lookup returns CDR1 GTSNPN and CDR2 SVGIG (reference sequence). The CDR3 consists of 14 residues. This CDR3 is CASTTGLVSDEQYF. CDR3 nucleotides: TGTGCCTCTACTACAGGGCTGGTATCGGACGAGCAGTACTTC.

This rearrangement joins TRBV19 to TRBJ1-5, with 8 nucleotides matching TRBD1. The CDR3 has 16 residues. J lost 3 bases, V lost 6 bases, and 10 bases had no gene match. Germline loops: CDR1 LNHDA, CDR2 SQIVND (reference sequence). In DNA form, the CDR3 reads TGTGCCAGTAGCCCCGGAGACAGGGGCGACAATCAGCCCCAGCATTTT. Translated: CASSPGDRGDNQPQHF.

The rearrangement uses TRBV6-1 and TRBJ1-5, with 7 bases identical to TRBD1. Germline CDR1 and CDR2: MNHNS and SASEGT. J was trimmed by 2 bases and V by 3 bases; bases with no gene match: 4. The CDR3 contains 15 residues. CDR3 sequence reads: CASSETGTGNQPQHF. CDR3 bases: TGTGCCAGCAGTGAGACAGGGACGGGCAATCAGCCCCAGCATTTT.

This rearrangement joins TRBV12-3 or TRBV12-4 to TRBJ2-7; D is ambiguous. CDR3 length: 11 amino acids. The ends were cut back, 6 bases at V and 3 bases at J, with 6 bases in the middle. For the CDR3, the DNA is TGTGCCAGCAGCCCTCTCTACGAGCAGTACTTC. Protein sequence: CASSPLYEQYF.

This clone appeared once. This chain links TRBV5-4 with TRBJ2-3; D is uncertain. V was pared by 1 base and J by 0 bases, with 9 bases between. The CDR3 loop spans 15 amino acids. Germline lookup yields CDR1 SGHNT and CDR2 YYREEE (reference sequence). This CDR3 is CASSLIPSSTDTQYF. The CDR3 bases are TGTGCCAGCAGCTTGATACCGAGTAGCACAGATACGCAGTATTTT.

Here the CDR3 DNA reads TGCGCCAGCAGCCAAGATCCTAGCGGGAGAGAGCAGTACTTC. Translation gives CASSQDPSGREQYF. The rearrangement links TRBV4-1 to TRBJ2-7; the match to TRBD2 covers 10 bases. Trimming cost V 0 bases and J 7 bases; bases outside gene matches: 3. From germline, CDR1 is MGHRA and CDR2 YSYEKL. The CDR3 is 14 residues long.

This clone has just one count. V usage is TRBV5-1 and J usage is TRBJ2-1, with TRBD1 as a possible D gene (6 bases). The CDR3 totals 16 residues. Germline CDR1 SGHRS, CDR2 YFSETQ. Trimming removed 0 bases at V and 0 bases at J, with 10 bases between. As DNA, the CDR3 is TGCGCCAGCAGCTTGGTCGCCAGGGGCTCCTACAATGAGCAGTTCTTC. Translated: CASSLVARGSYNEQFF.

The sample holds one count of this clone. J is TRBJ1-4 and V is TRBV21-1; TRBD1 is the table's D call and was not checked against the DNA. TRBV21-1 is a pseudogene segment. The CDR3 is made up of 15 amino acids. CDR3 nucleotides: TGTGCCAGCAGCACCCGGGACAGGGCGGAGGAAAAACTGTTTTTT. This gives the protein CASSTRDRAEEKLFF.

This clone was counted a single time. The gene calls are TRBV5-1 and TRBJ1-3; TRBD1 aligns across 7 bases. Trimming removed 4 bases from V and 4 bases from J; junction bases left unmatched: 5. Germline V gene data show CDR1 as SGHRS and CDR2 as YFSETQ. The CDR3 runs to 14 residues. CDR3 bases: TGCGCCAGCAGCCTCGGGACAGACGGAAACACCATATATTTT. Translated: CASSLGTDGNTIYF.

The chain couples TRBV7-8 to TRBJ1-5, with a tentative D call TRBD1 (6 bases). From germline, CDR1 is SGHVS and CDR2 FQNEAQ. Trimming left V 8 bases short and J 9 bases short, with 23 bases between. This CDR3 contains 15 residues. The chain's CDR3 is CASLPRGGLAGPQHF. For the CDR3, the DNA is TGTGCCAGCCTCCCTCGGGGGGGCCTAGCTGGGCCCCAGCATTTT.

The chain combines TRBV19 with TRBJ2-1; 7 bases fit TRBD2. Germline values: CDR1 LNHDA, CDR2 SQIVND (reference sequence). The CDR3 covers 16 residues. With V trimmed by 0 bases and J by 4 bases, 6 bases remained unmatched. CDR3 loop: CASSIDPTSSYNEQFF. DNA for the CDR3: TGTGCCAGTAGTATAGACCCGACTAGCAGTTACAATGAGCAGTTCTTC.

The chain is built from TRBV15 and TRBJ1-3; 7 nucleotides match TRBD1. CDR1 LNHNV and CDR2 YYDKDF come from the germline V gene (reference sequence). CDR3 size: 17 residues. The J segment lost 0 bases and the V segment lost 1 base, leaving 6 bases of the junction unmatched. This CDR3 reads CATSRGLAGGSGNTIYF. The CDR3 bases are TGTGCCACCAGCAGAGGTTTAGCAGGGGGCTCTGGAAACACCATATATTTT.

This clone occurred once. The CDR3 DNA sequence: TGCAGTGCCCACATCGGGGAGGAGCAGTACTTC. This sequence encodes CSAHIGEEQYF. J is TRBJ2-7 and V is TRBV20-1; TRBD2 might be the D (5 bases). V lost 6 bases to trimming and J lost 7 bases, with 13 bases between them. Germline V gives CDR1 DFQATT, CDR2 SNEGSKA (reference sequence). The CDR3 is 11 residues long.

This chain connects TRBV4-2 to TRBJ2-2; D call uncertain. This CDR3 is built from 15 residues. V lost 3 bases to trimming and J lost 1 base, with 9 bases between them. The germline gives CDR1 LGHNA, CDR2 YNFKEQ. The CDR3 region has the DNA TGTGCCAGCAGCCAGTATAGACAGAACACCGGGGAGCTGTTTTTT. The encoded protein is CASSQYRQNTGELFF.

Here the CDR3 DNA reads TGTGCCAGCAGCCAGGGATTAGGTCAGCCCCAGCATTTT. This sequence encodes CASSQGLGQPQHF. V usage is TRBV12-3 or TRBV12-4 and J usage is TRBJ1-5, with TRBD1 as a possible D gene (5 bases). V lost 6 bases and J 6 bases, leaving 12 bases between the germline ends. This CDR3 has 13 residues.

The rearrangement uses TRBV5-1 and TRBJ2-1, with D possibly being TRBD1 (6 bases). This CDR3 has 17 amino acids. The germline gives CDR1 SGHRS, CDR2 YFSETQ. V shed 0 bases and J shed 9 bases, with 22 bases lying between them. The CDR3 DNA follows: TGCGCCAGCAGCTTGGGGGTAGGCAACAGGGCCACTAGTGAGCAGTTCTTC. It translates to CASSLGVGNRATSEQFF. The variable domain in full, completed from reference TRBV5-1 and TRBJ2-1, reads KAGVTQTPRYLIKTRGQQVTLSCSPISGHRSVSWYQQTPGQGLQFLFEYFSETQRNKGNFPGRFSGRQFSNSRSEMNVSTLELGDSALYLCASSLGVGNRATSEQFFGPGTRLTVL.

This clone appeared once. The V gene is TRBV18, the J gene TRBJ1-6, with D possibly being TRBD1 (5 bases). The CDR3 contains 15 residues. Germline loops: CDR1 KGHSH, CDR2 LQKENI. V was pared by 1 base and J by 10 bases, with 14 bases between. DNA of the CDR3: TGTGCCAGCTCACCACGGGGGGGGATAGAATCACCCCTCCACTTT. Protein sequence: CASSPRGGIESPLHF.

The rearrangement links TRBV9 to TRBJ2-3, with TRBD2 matching over 11 bases. Germline V gene sequence: CDR1 SGDLS, CDR2 YYNGEE. J lost 6 bases, V lost 4 bases, and 7 bases had no gene match. The CDR3 consists of 15 residues. The CDR3 protein is CASSFSGGDLDTQYF. The CDR3 DNA follows: TGTGCCAGCAGCTTTAGCGGGGGGGACCTGGATACGCAGTATTTT.

J is TRBJ1-5 and V is TRBV2; TRBD1 agrees at 9 bases. The ends lost 3 bases at V and 6 bases at J; junction bases unmatched: 6. This CDR3 is 15 amino acids long. The germline CDR1 and CDR2 sequences are SNHLY and FYNNEI. The CDR3 nucleotides read TGTGCCAGCAGTGACAGGACAGGGGTGGGTCAGCCCCAGCATTTT. Translated, it gives CASSDRTGVGQPQHF.

CDR3 loop: CASSPGWETEKLFF. CDR3 nucleotides: TGCGCCAGCAGCCCAGGCTGGGAGACCGAAAAACTGTTTTTT. The chain employs TRBV4-1 and TRBJ1-4; no clear D. Trimming removed 4 bases at V and 8 bases at J, with 14 bases between. CDR1 MGHRA and CDR2 YSYEKL come from the germline V gene. The CDR3 covers 14 residues.

The chain links TRBV5-1 to TRBJ2-1; TRBD2 aligns across 9 bases. Germline-derived CDR1 and CDR2 are SGHRS and YFSETQ. V trimming: 0 bases; J trimming: 0 bases; junction bases outside the gene matches: 4. CDR3 length: 17 residues. The CDR3 region is CASSLATSGYSYNEQFF. The DNA for the CDR3 is TGCGCCAGCAGCTTGGCGACTAGCGGCTACTCCTACAATGAGCAGTTCTTC.

The chain has TRBV6-6 and TRBJ1-5; 8 bases fit TRBD1. From germline, CDR1 is MNHNY and CDR2 SVGAGI (reference sequence). Losses at the gene ends were 6 bases for V and 1 base for J; bases not matched to a gene: 5. The CDR3 runs to 15 residues. The CDR3 loop is CASRQDRASNQPQHF. The CDR3, as DNA: TGTGCCAGCAGACAGGACAGGGCGAGCAATCAGCCCCAGCATTTT.

The J gene is TRBJ2-7, the V gene TRBV9; 13 bases align to TRBD2. Germline V gene sequence: CDR1 SGDLS, CDR2 YYNGEE. V lost 3 bases to trimming and J lost 10 bases; unmatched junction nucleotides: 7. This CDR3 contains 14 residues. CDR3: CASSAELAGGRQYF. The CDR3 nucleotides read TGTGCCAGCAGCGCTGAACTAGCGGGGGGGCGCCAGTACTTC.

The J gene is TRBJ2-3, the V gene TRBV28; D ambiguous. This CDR3 has 13 residues. Between the trimmed V and J ends, which lost 5 bases and 1 base, there was a span of 7 bases. Germline V CDR1 and CDR2: MDHEN, SYDVKM. The CDR3 here is CASSPGGTDTQYF. The DNA of the CDR3 is TGTGCCAGCAGTCCAGGCGGCACAGATACGCAGTATTTT.

V gene TRBV5-8 combines with J gene TRBJ1-5, with TRBD1 identical over 10 bases. With 0 bases clipped from V and 5 bases from J, the junction kept 2 bases outside the gene matches. In germline, CDR1 is SGHTS, CDR2 YDEGEE. This CDR3 is 15 amino acids long. CDR3 region: CASSLGTGGYQPQHF. The CDR3 DNA reads TGTGCCAGCAGCTTGGGGACAGGGGGGTATCAGCCCCAGCATTTT.

This chain links TRBV18 with TRBJ2-6, with a tentative D call TRBD2 (6 bases). Trimming shortened V by 4 bases and J by 0 bases, and 10 bases separated the two germline ends. The CDR3 is made up of 16 amino acids. Looked up from germline, CDR1 is KGHSH and CDR2 is LQKENI. The CDR3 nucleotides read TGTGCCAGCTCACAACCCGGGAGCTCTGGGGCCAACGTCCTGACTTTC. Residues: CASSQPGSSGANVLTF. Variable domain in full (rest from reference TRBV18 and TRBJ2-6): NAGVMQNPRHLVRRRGQEARLRCSPMKGHSHVYWYRQLPEEGLKFMVYLQKENIIDESGMPKERFSAEFPKEGPSILRIQQVVRGDSAAYFCASSQPGSSGANVLTFGAGSRLTVL.

The chain is built from TRBV30 and TRBJ1-6; D not certain. The CDR3 covers 14 residues. V lost 1 base to trimming and J lost 7 bases, with 11 bases between them. Germline V gene lookup returns CDR1 GTSNPN and CDR2 SVGIG (reference sequence). DNA for the CDR3: TGTGCCTGGAGTGGGAACAGCCGGAATTCACCCCTCCACTTT. Amino acids: CAWSGNSRNSPLHF.